These T cell receptor beta chains were read from a single sample in a study of blood T cell repertoires in COVID-19. Assay: immunoSEQ multiplex PCR; the TCRdb copy retains only in-frame clones and omits some. This sample yields some 260,000 clones, of which around 90% are seen a single time; 0.65% to 0.9% belongs to the top ten. The sequenced sample was peripheral blood. The receptors originated from a woman in her 30s with acute or convalescent COVID-19. Each CDR3 is given with its conserved first and last residue.

>TRBJ2-7|TRBV5-1
CASSSVMTGAYEQYF
>TRBJ2-3|TRBV11-3
CASSLASISTDTQYF
>TRBJ1-1|TRBV12-3/TRBV12-4
CASSIQGNTEAFF
>TRBJ1-4|TRBV30
CAWSLTGSEKLFF
>TRBJ1-1|TRBV7-2
CASTLDRRNTEAFF
>TRBJ1-6|TRBV5-4
CASSSPGQGAGNSPLHF
>TRBJ2-1|TRBV24-1
CATSERDEQFF
>TRBJ2-1|TRBV6-2/TRBV6-3
CASSHGGAGGYNEQFF
>TRBJ2-5|TRBV19
CASSMTGAETQYF
>TRBJ1-1|TRBV19
CASSIREWGQGAFF
>TRBJ1-1|TRBV6-5
CASSYRGGAYTEAFF
>TRBJ2-1|TRBV7-3
CASSSRLATNEQFF
>TRBJ2-6|TRBV24-1
CATSQIWTGLSGANVLTF
>TRBJ2-1|TRBV27
CASSYRTSATPSSYNEQFF
>TRBJ1-2|TRBV3-1/TRBV3-2
CASSSGQSGYTF
>TRBJ1-5|TRBV30
CAWSATGLAQPQHF
>TRBJ1-3|TRBV10-3
CAITGTGNTIYF
>TRBJ2-7|TRBV12-5
CASGSGTGYYEQYF
>TRBJ2-1|TRBV4-3
CASNPSGSGNEQFF
>TRBJ1-1|TRBV5-4
CASSPPAGAQAFF
>TRBJ2-5|TRBV7-8
CASRRDRGLTMETQYF
>TRBJ1-2|TRBV6-2/TRBV6-3
CASSYRGAFGYTF
>TRBJ2-7|TRBV6-5
CASTVRGTTYEQYF
>TRBJ2-1|TRBV4-1
CASSQDWPTGIGNEQFF
>TRBJ2-1|TRBV30
CAWSVGVWGEQFF
>TRBJ1-2|TRBV7-9
CASSGGGYTF
>TRBJ2-3|TRBV2
CASSEVSGRAMRDTQYF
>TRBJ2-7|TRBV4-3
CASSQGSGIGTYEQYF
>TRBJ2-2|TRBV19
CASSIFDSGRTGELFF
>TRBJ1-5|TRBV19
CASRGQTNQPQHF
>TRBJ2-2|TRBV6-5
CASRVPRTGPGELFF
>TRBJ2-2|TRBV6-5
CASSYAGSNTGELFF
>TRBJ1-3|TRBV12-3/TRBV12-4
CASEGAGNTIYF
>TRBJ2-1|TRBV6-2/TRBV6-3
CASSSRNPYNEQFF
>TRBJ2-7|TRBV5-5
CASSFASGGYEQYF
>TRBJ1-2|TRBV5-8
CASSARTGQDGYTF